This T cell receptor beta chain was captured in a study of regulatory dendritic cells for organ transplantation. Overall study: Day 6 dendritic cell cultures were stimulated with LPS.

Allogeneic regulatory or mature dendritic cells were co-cultured for approximately 5 days with CFSE-labeled sorted T cells at 1:10. Broader study findings: Alloreactive memory CD8+ T cell pools varied considerably between individuals. Memory T cells were less diverse than naive, with memory CD8+ most oligoclonal. The most alloreactive TCR clonotypes were found in resting memory CD8+ cells.

As to this clone: As yet, its antigen is unknown.

V lost 0 bases to trimming and J lost 4 bases, with 4 bases between them. CDR3 length: 13 residues. Germline CDR1 is SEHNR and CDR2 is FQNEAQ (reference sequence). The protocol was immunoSEQ multiplex PCR, while the TCRdb copy is restricted to in-frame clones and leaves out a portion. The repertoire consists of under 15,000 clones, with around two thirds occurring once and the leading ten covering 0.9% to 1.5%. Sequencing was carried out using naive CD8+ T cells from blood cultured with dendritic cells. The sample's subset: CD45RA+ naive T cells. The TCR was taken from a human donor in good health. The J gene is TRBJ1-3, the V gene TRBV7-9; D is undetermined. CDR3 in DNA: TGTGCCAGCAGCTTAGCGTTAGGAAACACCATATATTTT. Translation: CASSLALGNTIYF.